The 22 T cell receptor beta chains presented below share a single source sample, sequenced in a study of T cells after posttransplantation cyclophosphamide. The assay was immunoSEQ multiplex PCR, and TCRdb's table has in-frame clones only and misses some. Of 2,500 to 3,500 clones listed, 61% were seen once; the top ten hold 26%. The sample was memory CD8+ T cells sorted from blood. The receptors stem from a woman aged 30 to 39 in good health and a related stem cell transplant donor.

V usage is TRBV6-6 and J usage is TRBJ1-4, with TRBD1 as a possible D gene (6 bases). The germline CDR1 and CDR2 sequences are MNHNY and SVGAGI (reference sequence). Trimming pared 5 bases from V and 0 bases from J, leaving 10 bases between. The CDR3 runs 15 residues. The CDR3 protein is CASSRDRSTNEKLFF. The CDR3 DNA is TGTGCCAGCAGTAGAGACAGGTCAACTAATGAAAAACTGTTTTTT.

As for this clone: At the DNA level, this CDR3 is encoded by other sequences in the same sample as well. The CDR3, as DNA: TGCGCCAGCAGCCAAGATGGAGGGAACGAGCAGTACTTC. It codes for CASSQDGGNEQYF. The J gene is TRBJ2-7, the V gene TRBV4-3; tentative D call: TRBD2 (6 bases). CDR1 is LGHNA, CDR2 YSLEER, per germline. V was cut by 0 bases and J by 5 bases, with 8 bases left in between. This CDR3 has 13 amino acids.

The chain combines TRBV15 with TRBJ1-5, with a weak D call TRBD1 (5 bases). The CDR3 is 16 residues long. Germline-derived CDR1 and CDR2 are LNHNV and YYDKDF (reference sequence). V lost 4 bases and J lost 0, with 13 bases in between. The CDR3 nucleotides read TGTGCCACCAGCACCTCGACAGCGCCTAGCAATCAGCCCCAGCATTTT. Its translation is CATSTSTAPSNQPQHF.

Notes on this clone: This sample also contains other DNA sequences that code for the same CDR3. This sequence joins TRBV27 and TRBJ2-7; D is ambiguous. There are 13 residues in the CDR3. V shed 2 bases and J shed 2 bases, with 7 bases lying between them. Germline-derived CDR1 and CDR2 are MNHEY and SMNVEV (reference sequence). The CDR3, as DNA: TGTGCCAGCAGTTTAGCGGTGACCTACGAGCAGTACTTC. Its protein product is CASSLAVTYEQYF.

The rearrangement links TRBV5-6 to TRBJ2-1; 9 bases line up with TRBD2. The J segment lost 0 bases and the V segment lost 2 bases, leaving 3 bases of the junction unmatched. Germline CDR1 is SGHDT and CDR2 is YYEEEE. The CDR3 is 16 amino acids. The CDR3 region is CASSLSGGSSYNEQFF. CDR3 DNA: TGTGCCAGCAGCTTAAGCGGGGGGAGCTCCTACAATGAGCAGTTCTTC. Drawing the rest from reference TRBV5-6 and TRBJ2-1, the complete variable domain is DAGVTQSPTHLIKTRGQQVTLRCSPKSGHDTVSWYQQALGQGPQFIFQYYEEEERQRGNFPDRFSGHQFPNYSSELNVNALLLGDSALYLCASSLSGGSSYNEQFFGPGTRLTVL.

The chain links TRBV6-6 to TRBJ2-7, with 9 bases that match TRBD2. This CDR3 region has 16 residues. V shed 2 bases, J shed 2 bases, and the junction held 7 bases outside the gene matches. Germline V CDR1 and CDR2: MNHNY, SVGAGI (reference sequence). CDR3 coding DNA: TGTGCCAGCAGTTACGACGAAGCGGGGGGACCCTACGAGCAGTACTTC. It codes for CASSYDEAGGPYEQYF.

By proportion, this clone is large (0.1 to 1%). This chain links TRBV11-2 with TRBJ2-1; 9 nucleotides agree with TRBD2. With 6 bases clipped from V and 7 bases from J, the junction kept 13 bases outside the gene matches. CDR3 size: 16 residues. From germline, CDR1 is SGHAT and CDR2 FQNNGV. The CDR3 DNA is TGTGCCAGCAGTTGGCCGGGACTAGCCTCCTTTAATGAGCAGTTCTTC. Its protein is CASSWPGLASFNEQFF.

The chain is built from TRBV5-8 and TRBJ1-5; 10 bases match TRBD1. Germline-derived CDR1 and CDR2 are SGHTS and YDEGEE. The ends lost 4 bases at V and 4 bases at J; junction bases unmatched: 5. The CDR3 has 15 amino acids. The DNA of the CDR3 is TGTGCCAGCAGCCGACAGGGGGCTTGGAATCAGCCCCAGCATTTT. This encodes CASSRQGAWNQPQHF.

J is TRBJ2-3 and V is TRBV19; TRBD2 matches 7 bases. The junction had 5 bases not matched to a gene; V was cut back by 4 bases and J by 4 bases. Looked up from germline, CDR1 is LNHDA and CDR2 is SQIVND (reference sequence). CDR3 size: 14 residues. The CDR3 protein is CASSNPGGADTQYF. CDR3 coding DNA: TGTGCCAGTAGTAACCCGGGGGGAGCAGATACGCAGTATTTT. The whole variable domain, remainder taken from reference TRBV19 and TRBJ2-3, is DGGITQSPKYLFRKEGQNVTLSCEQNLNHDAMYWYRQDPGQGLRLIYYSQIVNDFQKGDIAEGYSVSREKKESFPLTVTSAQKNPTAFYLCASSNPGGADTQYFGPGTRLTVL.

The CDR3 DNA is TGTGCCAGCAGCCAAGACGTGGGGGGGGGCGCAGATACGCAGTATTTT. It yields the protein CASSQDVGGGADTQYF. The gene calls are TRBV4-2 and TRBJ2-3, with D possibly TRBD2 on 7 matching bases. This CDR3 is 16 amino acids long. Germline V gene lookup returns CDR1 LGHNA and CDR2 YNFKEQ. Trimming left V 0 bases short and J 4 bases short, with 14 bases between.

The chain has TRBV7-3 and TRBJ2-7; 8 bases fit TRBD2. Germline values: CDR1 SGHTA, CDR2 FQGTGA. The junction had 12 bases not matched to a gene; V was cut back by 5 bases and J by 3 bases. CDR3 length equals 16 residues. CDR3: CASSPRGGGPIYEQYF. Written as DNA, the CDR3 is TGTGCCAGCAGCCCCCGAGGCGGGGGGCCGATCTACGAGCAGTACTTC.

The rearrangement uses TRBV7-2 and TRBJ2-6, with D unclear. V lost 0 bases, J lost 0 bases, and 9 bases lay in between. There are 17 residues in the CDR3. The germline V gene encodes CDR1 SGHTA and CDR2 FQGNSA. CDR3 in DNA: TGTGCCAGCAGCTTAGCTTCCTCTAGCTCTGGGGCCAACGTCCTGACTTTC. Its translation is CASSLASSSSGANVLTF.

The rearrangement links TRBV4-3 to TRBJ2-7, with TRBD1 matching over 8 bases. Looked up from germline, CDR1 is LGHNA and CDR2 is YSLEER. Trimming removed 3 bases from V and 4 bases from J; junction bases left unmatched: 11. The CDR3 has 16 amino acids. In nucleotides, the CDR3 is TGCGCCAGCAGCCATTCCCTGACAGGGGAAAGATACGAGCAGTACTTC. It codes for CASSHSLTGERYEQYF.

This clone showed up just a few times. The chain links TRBV4-1 to TRBJ2-5, with 7 bases lining up with TRBD1. V was clipped by 1 base and J by 5 bases; unmatched bases: 10. Germline V lookup: CDR1 MGHRA, CDR2 YSYEKL. The CDR3 loop spans 16 amino acids. CDR3 sequence reads: CASSQGRNRGWETQYF. CDR3 bases: TGCGCCAGCAGCCAAGGGCGTAACAGGGGTTGGGAGACCCAGTACTTC.

The genes are TRBV7-9 and TRBJ1-2, with D unclear. The CDR3 spans 15 residues. Germline values: CDR1 SEHNR, CDR2 FQNEAQ (reference sequence). The V end was cut by 3 bases, the J end by 0 bases, with 11 bases between. This chain's CDR3 is CASSFATEANYGYTF. The CDR3 region has the DNA TGTGCCAGCAGCTTTGCGACCGAGGCTAACTATGGCTACACCTTC.

This clone was seen only a few times. The chain employs TRBV6-1 and TRBJ1-5; TRBD1 is a possible D gene (6 bases). Germline lookup yields CDR1 MNHNS and CDR2 SASEGT. This CDR3 region has 15 residues. V lost 1 base and J 4 bases, leaving 11 bases between the germline ends. The CDR3: CASSEGEGGNQPQHF. The DNA for the CDR3 is TGTGCCAGCAGTGAAGGCGAAGGGGGAAATCAGCCCCAGCATTTT.

The chain joins TRBV21-1 to TRBJ1-1. TRBV21-1 has pseudogene status. CDR3 length: 17 amino acids. CDR3 coding DNA: TGTGCCAGCAGGCCATGTGTAGCTACACAAATTCGCACTGAAGCTTTCTTT. It codes for CASRPCVATQIRTEAFF.

As concerns this clone: A junction end diverges from the germline sequence, so it may reflect a read error. The rearrangement links TRBV5-6 to TRBJ2-7; 10 bases map to TRBD1. This CDR3 has 16 amino acids. Germline CDR1 and CDR2: SGHDT and YYEEEE. For the CDR3, the DNA is TGTGCCGGCAGCTTGACCAAGGGACAGGGGTCCTACGAGCAGTACTTC. Its translation is CAGSLTKGQGSYEQYF.

This clone was seen just once. The V and J genes are TRBV27 and TRBJ1-1; 9 nucleotides agree with TRBD1. This CDR3 contains 16 residues. Germline V lookup: CDR1 MNHEY, CDR2 SMNVEV (reference sequence). V lost 0 bases to trimming and J lost 4 bases; unmatched junction nucleotides: 6. The CDR3 DNA is TGTGCCAGCAGTTTATCTTACAGGGGGCGAGGCACTGAAGCTTTCTTT. Amino acid sequence: CASSLSYRGRGTEAFF.

The gene calls are TRBV6-5 and TRBJ1-2; no firm D call. V was shortened by 2 bases and J by 5 bases, with 9 bases between the two germline ends. Germline loops: CDR1 MNHEY, CDR2 SVGAGI. The CDR3 is made up of 13 amino acids. This CDR3 reads CASSYGGPYGYTF. The CDR3 coding sequence is TGTGCCAGCAGTTACGGAGGGCCGTATGGCTACACCTTC.

The rearrangement joins TRBV27 to TRBJ2-3; 15 bases agree with TRBD2. Germline assignment: CDR1 MNHEY and CDR2 SMNVEV (reference sequence). The ends lost 0 bases at V and 5 bases at J; junction bases unmatched: 6. The CDR3 is made up of 18 amino acids. The CDR3: CASSLSSPGLAGGDTQYF. DNA for the CDR3: TGTGCCAGCAGTTTATCCTCACCGGGACTAGCGGGGGGAGATACGCAGTATTTT.

The chain employs TRBV4-3 and TRBJ2-3, with TRBD2 matching 9 bases. J lost 3 bases, V lost 1 base, and 5 bases had no gene match. CDR1 LGHNA and CDR2 YSLEER come from the germline V gene. The CDR3 is 16 residues long. The chain's CDR3 is CASSQGVAGATDTQYF. The CDR3 nucleotides are TGCGCCAGCAGCCAAGGGGTAGCGGGGGCAACAGATACGCAGTATTTT.